This T cell receptor (beta chain) was recovered during a study of regulatory T cells in long-lasting Graves disease. iRepertoire HTBI primers and Arm-PCR of CDR3 regions built TCR beta libraries. TCRdb used MiXCR to reprocess the multiplex PCR reads, holding one entry per CDR3 protein. The table lists roughly 560,000 distinct CDR3 sequences, 12% of them singletons. This clonotype was counted at least ten times. The CDR3 has 17 residues. CDR1 is MDHEN, CDR2 SYDVKM, per germline. After removal of 2 bases from V and 0 bases from J, the junction contained 4 bases not matched to a gene. The time point here: newly diagnosed GD, antithyroid drugs for less than 3 months. Making the TCR library involved RNA that had been extracted from PBMCs. The same sample was also used in a study of T cells in Graves' hyperthyroidism and ophthalmopathy.

The rearrangement uses TRBV28 and TRBJ2-7; TRBD2 agrees at 13 bases. The sample consisted of peripheral blood mononuclear cells (PBMCs), taken at new diagnosis, from a patient treated with antithyroid drugs. The source of this sequence is a woman aged 30 to 39 with Graves disease. The CDR3 DNA follows: TGTGCCAGCAGTTTAACTAGCGGGAGGGCCCGCTCCTACGAGCAGTACTTC. The encoded protein is CASSLTSGRARSYEQYF.